The rows below give T cell receptor beta chains drawn from one sample of a study of shared clonotypes between healthy human individuals. Sequencing was performed with immunoSEQ multiplex PCR; in TCRdb, only in-frame clones are kept and a portion is missing. The sample includes approximately 1,000,000 clones, around 78% of them seen just once. The sequencing sample was made of memory CD4+ T cells from PBMCs. Receptor source: a man aged 18-30 years in good health. Some clones in this sample may be carry-over from other donors' samples. CDR3s include the opening cysteine and the closing phenylalanine or tryptophan. A D gene is named only where the DNA matches it firmly. The size entry is marked missing in some rows and otherwise reads once, few, many or a size class.

D gene,J gene,V gene,clone size,CDR3 protein,CDR3 DNA
TRBD1,TRBJ2-3,TRBV4-2,few,CASSHYDRVGTDTQYF,TGTGCCAGCAGCCATTACGACAGGGTTGGGACAGATACGCAGTATTTT
TRBD1,TRBJ1-2,TRBV5-6,.,CASSRTGAYGYTF,TGTGCCAGCAGCAGAACAGGGGCCTATGGCTACACCTTC
.,TRBJ2-2,TRBV5-1,.,CASSLDRATGELFF,TGCGCCAGCAGCTTGGATAGGGCCACCGGGGAGCTGTTTTTT
.,TRBJ2-7,TRBV28,.,CASSLDPFEQYF,TGTGCCAGCAGTTTGGACCCCTTCGAGCAGTACTTC
TRBD1,TRBJ1-2,TRBV2,.,CASSGTGDYGYTF,TGTGCCAGCAGTGGGACAGGAGACTATGGCTACACCTTC
.,TRBJ1-3,TRBV30,few,CAWGWGSGGNTIYF,TGTGCCTGGGGCTGGGGCTCGGGAGGAAACACCATATATTTT
.,TRBJ1-1,TRBV7-2,.,CASSSQWNTEAFF,TGTGCCAGCAGCTCACAGTGGAACACTGAAGCTTTCTTT
.,TRBJ2-3,TRBV18,.,CASSPNLGLTSTDTQYF,TGTGCCAGCTCACCGAATTTGGGACTTACTAGCACAGATACGCAGTATTTT
.,TRBJ2-3,TRBV6-5,few,CASSYNWARATDTQYF,TGTGCCAGCAGTTACAATTGGGCACGGGCCACAGATACGCAGTATTTT
.,TRBJ2-3,TRBV4-2,few,CASSQVDGTSTDTQYF,TGTGCCAGCAGCCAAGTTGACGGAACCAGCACAGATACGCAGTATTTT
.,TRBJ1-3,TRBV27,.,CASSLSESGNTIYF,TGTGCCAGCAGTTTAAGCGAATCTGGAAACACCATATATTTT
TRBD1,TRBJ1-4,TRBV5-4,.,CASSLAGTGGEKLFF,TGTGCCAGCAGCTTGGCAGGGACAGGAGGAGAAAAACTGTTTTTT
.,TRBJ2-7,TRBV2,.,CASSSSGTPHEQYF,TGTGCCAGCAGTAGTTCCGGGACTCCCCACGAGCAGTACTTC
TRBD2,TRBJ2-7,TRBV7-8,.,CASSLGLGGGPDEQYF,TGTGCCAGCAGCTTAGGATTGGGGGGAGGGCCGGACGAGCAGTACTTC
TRBD1,TRBJ1-4,TRBV6-1,once,CASSDRGRATNEKLFF,TGTGCCAGCAGTGACAGGGGGCGGGCAACTAATGAAAAACTGTTTTTT
.,TRBJ2-7,TRBV5-1,.,CASSPHRDTYEQYF,TGCGCCAGCAGCCCGCACCGGGACACCTACGAGCAGTACTTC
TRBD1,TRBJ2-5,TRBV30,few,CAWSVTGQGETQYF,TGTGCCTGGAGTGTAACGGGACAGGGGGAGACCCAGTACTTC
TRBD1,TRBJ1-3,TRBV18,.,CASSPQVQGAFIGGNTIYF,TGTGCCAGCTCACCTCAGGTCCAGGGGGCGTTTATTGGCGGAAACACCATATATTTT
.,TRBJ1-2,TRBV5-4,few,CASSLAAEGDYGYTF,TGTGCCAGCAGCTTGGCGGCAGAGGGCGACTATGGCTACACCTTC
TRBD1,TRBJ2-7,TRBV28,.,CASSLDRGYEQYF,TGTGCCAGCAGTCTCGACAGGGGGTACGAGCAGTACTTC
.,TRBJ1-2,TRBV28,once,CASRQGANYGYTF,TGTGCCAGCAGACAGGGTGCTAACTATGGCTACACCTTC
TRBD1,TRBJ2-1,TRBV28,.,CASSSPGQIAYNEQFF,TGTGCCAGCAGTTCGCCGGGACAGATAGCCTACAATGAGCAGTTCTTC
.,TRBJ2-5,TRBV7-2,.,CASSLVVSQETQYF,TGTGCCAGCAGCTTAGTTGTCAGTCAAGAGACCCAGTACTTC
.,TRBJ2-2,TRBV7-2,.,CASSLGGWDTGELFF,TGTGCCAGCAGCTTGGGGGGCTGGGACACCGGGGAGCTGTTTTTT
.,TRBJ2-5,TRBV11-2,once,CASSFPGAGTQYF,TGTGCCAGCAGCTTTCCGGGGGCTGGGACCCAGTACTTC
.,TRBJ2-2,TRBV28,.,CASSSPGLTPGELFF,TGTGCCAGCAGTTCCCCCGGGTTAACCCCCGGGGAGCTGTTTTTT
TRBD2,TRBJ2-1,TRBV19,.,CASSTGLAASIAEQFF,TGTGCCAGTAGTACGGGACTAGCCGCGTCTATTGCTGAGCAGTTCTTC
TRBD1,TRBJ1-1,TRBV4-1,few,CASSQSGDRDSTAFF,TGCGCCAGCAGCCAATCCGGGGACAGGGATTCGACAGCTTTCTTT
TRBD1,TRBJ1-1,TRBV5-1,once,CASSARGGLNTEAFF,TGCGCCAGCAGCGCCCGAGGGGGCTTGAACACTGAAGCTTTCTTT
.,TRBJ2-6,TRBV27,.,CASSYLWGGAGGANVLTF,TGTGCCAGCAGTTACCTGTGGGGGGGCGCGGGCGGGGCCAACGTCCTGACTTTC
.,TRBJ2-7,TRBV5-4,.,CASSSSVGDLYEQYF,TGTGCCAGCAGCTCGTCTGTGGGAGACCTCTACGAGCAGTACTTC
.,TRBJ1-5,TRBV5-1,.,CASSLGRGSNQPQHF,TGCGCCAGCAGCTTGGGCAGGGGCAGCAATCAGCCCCAGCATTTT
TRBD1,TRBJ1-2,TRBV18,.,CASSLDRKPDNYGYTF,TGTGCCAGCTCACTGGACAGGAAACCTGATAACTATGGCTACACCTTC
TRBD1,TRBJ1-1,TRBV27,.,CASTRDRGRLTEAFF,TGTGCCAGCACGCGGGACAGGGGGCGCCTCACTGAAGCTTTCTTT
TRBD2,TRBJ2-6,TRBV5-1,once,CASSLAGSSGTSGANVLTF,TGCGCCAGCAGCTTGGCCGGGTCTAGCGGGACTTCTGGGGCCAACGTCCTGACTTTC
TRBD2,TRBJ2-5,TRBV29-1,.,CSVREGRGETQYF,TGCAGCGTTCGGGAGGGGAGAGGGGAGACCCAGTACTTC
.,TRBJ1-4,TRBV6-1,.,CASNGPTNEKLFF,TGTGCCAGCAACGGTCCCACTAATGAAAAACTGTTTTTT
.,TRBJ1-6,TRBV2,.,CASSGSGSFRRGNSPLHF,TGTGCCAGCAGTGGATCGGGTTCGTTTCGAAGGGGGAATTCACCCCTCCACTTT
.,TRBJ2-3,TRBV5-1,.,CASSLGADTDTQYF,TGCGCCAGCAGCTTGGGGGCGGACACAGATACGCAGTATTTT
.,TRBJ1-2,TRBV28,.,CASRSSWGSGGYTF,TGTGCCAGCAGGTCCTCTTGGGGGTCCGGTGGCTACACCTTC
.,TRBJ2-3,TRBV7-2,.,CASSLSTRLDTQYF,TGTGCCAGCAGCTTATCGACTCGCCTGGATACGCAGTATTTT
.,TRBJ2-5,TRBV6-5,.,CASSSPGGTQYF,TGTGCCAGCAGTTCCCCGGGGGGCACCCAGTACTTC
TRBD1,TRBJ2-7,TRBV5-1,few,CASSLGTGDAEQYF,TGCGCCAGCAGCTTGGGGACAGGGGACGCCGAGCAGTACTTC
.,TRBJ1-1,TRBV11-2,few,CASSLYGKRESTEAFF,TGTGCCAGCAGCTTATACGGGAAGAGGGAGAGCACTGAAGCTTTCTTT
.,TRBJ2-7,TRBV19,.,CASSPTPGGGEQYF,TGTGCCAGTAGTCCAACCCCAGGGGGAGGCGAGCAGTACTTC
.,TRBJ2-2,TRBV5-1,.,CASSLASGGELFF,TGCGCCAGCAGCTTGGCCAGCGGCGGGGAGCTGTTTTTT
.,TRBJ2-5,TRBV4-1,.,CASSRQTIQETQYF,TGCGCCAGCAGTCGTCAGACTATTCAAGAGACCCAGTACTTC
.,TRBJ2-1,TRBV27,.,CASSLSPSSYNEQFF,TGTGCCAGCAGTTTATCGCCTTCCTCCTACAATGAGCAGTTCTTC
.,TRBJ2-3,TRBV19,.,CASGQLELDTQYF,TGTGCCAGTGGGCAACTAGAGTTAGATACGCAGTATTTT
TRBD2,TRBJ2-7,TRBV27,.,CASKYGTSGRAAEQYF,TGTGCCAGCAAATACGGGACTAGCGGGAGGGCCGCCGAGCAGTACTTC
.,TRBJ2-7,TRBV5-1,.,CASRSTGAVYEQYF,TGCGCCAGCAGATCCACGGGAGCCGTATACGAGCAGTACTTC
.,TRBJ2-3,TRBV11-2,.,CASSLVVSDTQYF,TGTGCCAGCAGCTTAGTAGTGTCAGATACGCAGTATTTT
.,TRBJ2-7,TRBV2,.,CASSENSSEQYF,TGTGCCAGCAGCGAAAATAGTTCCGAGCAGTACTTC
.,TRBJ2-5,TRBV28,.,CASSEQETQYF,TGTGCCAGCAGTGAGCAAGAGACCCAGTACTTC
.,TRBJ1-5,TRBV27,few,CASSFSPFNQPQHF,TGTGCCAGCAGTTTCAGCCCGTTCAATCAGCCCCAGCATTTT
TRBD2,TRBJ2-1,TRBV18,.,CASSPRLAGGRVEQFF,TGTGCCAGCTCACCAAGACTAGCGGGAGGGAGAGTTGAGCAGTTCTTC
TRBD2,TRBJ2-1,TRBV11-3,.,CASSLIVAGGPNEQFF,TGTGCCAGCAGCTTAATTGTAGCGGGAGGTCCCAATGAGCAGTTCTTC
TRBD1,TRBJ2-1,TRBV5-1,few,CASSWDSYNEQFF,TGCGCCAGCAGCTGGGACAGTTACAATGAGCAGTTCTTC
.,TRBJ2-3,TRBV7-9,once,CASSPRAEGDTQYF,TGTGCCAGCAGCCCGAGGGCCGAAGGGGATACGCAGTATTTT